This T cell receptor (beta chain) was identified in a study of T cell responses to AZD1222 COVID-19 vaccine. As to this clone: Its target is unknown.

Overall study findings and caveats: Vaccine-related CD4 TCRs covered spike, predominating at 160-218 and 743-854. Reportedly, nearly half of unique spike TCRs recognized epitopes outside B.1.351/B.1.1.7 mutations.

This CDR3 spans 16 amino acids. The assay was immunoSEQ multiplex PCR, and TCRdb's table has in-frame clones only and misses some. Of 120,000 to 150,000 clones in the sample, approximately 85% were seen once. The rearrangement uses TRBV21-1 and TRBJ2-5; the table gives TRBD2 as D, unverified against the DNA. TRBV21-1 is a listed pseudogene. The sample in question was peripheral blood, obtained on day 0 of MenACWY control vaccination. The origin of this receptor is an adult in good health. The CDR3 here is CASSKGGIPAQETQYF. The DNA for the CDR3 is TGTGCCAGCAGCAAGGGAGGGATACCCGCCCAAGAGACCCAGTACTTC.